This entry describes one T cell receptor (beta chain). As yet, its antigen is unknown. This record belongs to a study of graft-versus-host responses after intestinal transplantation. Study-level information: The transplants performed in recipients were multivisceral, liver-intestinal, or isolated intestinal. Anti-thymocyte globulin induction was given to all recipients, followed by tacrolimus and steroids for around three years.

Study results and limitations: Among recipient marrow samples, GvH clones were found; some appeared first in ileum or blood.

Germline-derived CDR1 and CDR2 are MNHEY and SVGAGI. The CDR3 has 15 amino acids. The V end was cut by 5 bases, the J end by 7 bases, with 21 bases between. The protocol was immunoSEQ multiplex PCR, while the TCRdb copy is restricted to in-frame clones and leaves out a portion. The table has over 80,000 clones, around 92% seen once; the top ten hold about 0.18%. V usage is TRBV6-5 and J usage is TRBJ2-7, with TRBD1 as a possible D gene (8 bases). The TCR originated in a human donor who was the organ donor for an intestinal transplant. The sequencing used unstimulated CD4+ T cells sorted from spleen or lymph node cells, collected before transplant. The CDR3 sequence is CASSRQGQAGGEQYF. CDR3 coding DNA: TGTGCCAGCAGTAGACAGGGACAGGCCGGGGGGGAGCAGTACTTC.